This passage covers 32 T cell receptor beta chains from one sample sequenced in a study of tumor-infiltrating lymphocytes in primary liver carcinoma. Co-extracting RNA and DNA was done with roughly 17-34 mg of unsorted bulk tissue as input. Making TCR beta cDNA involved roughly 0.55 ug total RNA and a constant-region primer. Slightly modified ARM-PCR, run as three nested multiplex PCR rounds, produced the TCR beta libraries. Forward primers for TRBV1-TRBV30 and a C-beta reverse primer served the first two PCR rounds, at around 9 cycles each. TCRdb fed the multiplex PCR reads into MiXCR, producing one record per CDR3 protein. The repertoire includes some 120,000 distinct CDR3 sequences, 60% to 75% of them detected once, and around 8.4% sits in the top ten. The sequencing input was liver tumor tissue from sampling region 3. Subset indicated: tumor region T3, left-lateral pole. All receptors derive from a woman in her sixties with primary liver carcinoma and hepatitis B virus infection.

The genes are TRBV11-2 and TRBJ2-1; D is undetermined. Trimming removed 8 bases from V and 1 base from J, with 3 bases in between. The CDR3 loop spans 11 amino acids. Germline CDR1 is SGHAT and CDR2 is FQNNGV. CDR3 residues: CASGSYNEQFF. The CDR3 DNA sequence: TGTGCCAGCGGTTCCTACAATGAGCAGTTCTTC.

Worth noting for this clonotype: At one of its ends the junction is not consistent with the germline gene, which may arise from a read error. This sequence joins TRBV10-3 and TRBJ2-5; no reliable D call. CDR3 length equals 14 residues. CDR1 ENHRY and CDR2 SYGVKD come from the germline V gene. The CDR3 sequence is CAISESAAQDTQYF. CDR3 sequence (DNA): TGTGCCATCAGTGAGTCAGCAGCCCAAGATACCCAGTACTTC.

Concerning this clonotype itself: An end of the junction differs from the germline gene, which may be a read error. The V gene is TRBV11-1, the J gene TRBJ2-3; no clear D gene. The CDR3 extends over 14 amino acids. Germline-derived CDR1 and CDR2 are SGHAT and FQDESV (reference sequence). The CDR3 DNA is TGTGCCAACAGCTTTGGGCAGAGCACAGATACACAGTATTTT. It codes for CANSFGQSTDTQYF.

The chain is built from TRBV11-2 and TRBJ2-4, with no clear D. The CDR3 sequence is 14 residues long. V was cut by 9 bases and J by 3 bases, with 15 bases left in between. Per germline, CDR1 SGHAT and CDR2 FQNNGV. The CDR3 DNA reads TGTGCCAGAAGCGCTGGAGTTAACAAAAACATTCAGTACTTC. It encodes CARSAGVNKNIQYF.

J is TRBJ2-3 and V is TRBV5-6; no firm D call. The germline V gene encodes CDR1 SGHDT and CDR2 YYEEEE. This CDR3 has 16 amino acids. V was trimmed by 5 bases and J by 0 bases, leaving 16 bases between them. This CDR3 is CASRLSGTSSTDTQYF. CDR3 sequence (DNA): TGTGCCAGCAGATTGTCAGGCACCTCTAGCACAGATACGCAGTATTTT.

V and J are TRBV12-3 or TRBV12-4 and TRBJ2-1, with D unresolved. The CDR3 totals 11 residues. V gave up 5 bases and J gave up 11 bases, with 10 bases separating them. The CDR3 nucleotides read TGTGCCAGCAGTCGACAACATAAGCAGTTCTTC. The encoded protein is CASSRQHKQFF.

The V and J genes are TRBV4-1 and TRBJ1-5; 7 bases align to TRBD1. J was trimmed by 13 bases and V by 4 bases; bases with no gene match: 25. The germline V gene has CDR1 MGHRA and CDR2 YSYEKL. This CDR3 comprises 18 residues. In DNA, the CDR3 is TGCGCCAGCAGCCGCAGACAGGGCGGGGACGCTAGCGATCGGCCTCAGCATTTT. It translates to CASSRRQGGDASDRPQHF.

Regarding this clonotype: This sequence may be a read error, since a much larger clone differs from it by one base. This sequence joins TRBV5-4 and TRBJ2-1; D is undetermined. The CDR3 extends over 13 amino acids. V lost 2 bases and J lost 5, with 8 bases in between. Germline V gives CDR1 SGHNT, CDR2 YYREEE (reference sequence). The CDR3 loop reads CASSFVGNNEQFF. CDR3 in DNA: TGTGCCAGCAGCTTTGTGGGTAACAATGAGCAGTTCTTC.

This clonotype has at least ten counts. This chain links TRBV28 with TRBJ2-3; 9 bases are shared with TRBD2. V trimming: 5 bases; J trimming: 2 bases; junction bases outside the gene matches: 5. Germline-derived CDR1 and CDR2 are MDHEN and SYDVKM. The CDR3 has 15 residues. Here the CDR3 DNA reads TGTGCCAGCAGTAGTCGCGGGAGGGCCACAGATACGCAGTATTTT. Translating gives CASSSRGRATDTQYF.

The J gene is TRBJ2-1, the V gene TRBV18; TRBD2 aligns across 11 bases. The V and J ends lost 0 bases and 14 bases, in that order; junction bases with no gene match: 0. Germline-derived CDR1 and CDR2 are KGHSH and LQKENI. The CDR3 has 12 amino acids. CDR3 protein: CASSPPGLAEFF. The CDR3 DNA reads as TGTGCCAGCTCACCACCGGGACTAGCGGAGTTCTTC.

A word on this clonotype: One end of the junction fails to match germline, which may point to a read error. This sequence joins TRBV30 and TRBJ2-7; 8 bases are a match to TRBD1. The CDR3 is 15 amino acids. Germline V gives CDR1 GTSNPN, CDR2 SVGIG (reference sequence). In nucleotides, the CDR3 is TGTACCTGGACCCTCCGGGGCAGGGGGCTTTACGAGCAGTATTTC. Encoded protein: CTWTLRGRGLYEQYF. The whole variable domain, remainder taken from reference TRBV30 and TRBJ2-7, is SQTIHQWPATLVQPVGSPLSLECTVEGTSNPNLYWYRQAAGRGLQLLFYSVGIGQISSEVPQNLSASRPQDRQFILSSKKLLLSDSGFYLCTWTLRGRGLYEQYFGPGTRLTVT.

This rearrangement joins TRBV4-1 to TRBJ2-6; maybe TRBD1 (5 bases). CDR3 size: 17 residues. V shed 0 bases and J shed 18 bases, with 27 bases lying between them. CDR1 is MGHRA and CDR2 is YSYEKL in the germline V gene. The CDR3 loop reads CASSQDSRVSEANVPTF. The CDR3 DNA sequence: TGCGCCAGCAGCCAAGACTCCAGGGTCTCTGAGGCCAACGTTCCGACTTTC.

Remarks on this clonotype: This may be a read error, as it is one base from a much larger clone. As DNA, the CDR3 is TGTACCAGCAGTTACCGGCCTAGCGGGAGGAATGAGCAGTTCTTC. Translation: CTSSYRPSGRNEQFF. The J gene is TRBJ2-1, the V gene TRBV6-2 or TRBV6-3, with TRBD2 identical over 11 bases. The germline V gene encodes CDR1 MNHEY and CDR2 SVGEGT. This CDR3 has 15 residues.

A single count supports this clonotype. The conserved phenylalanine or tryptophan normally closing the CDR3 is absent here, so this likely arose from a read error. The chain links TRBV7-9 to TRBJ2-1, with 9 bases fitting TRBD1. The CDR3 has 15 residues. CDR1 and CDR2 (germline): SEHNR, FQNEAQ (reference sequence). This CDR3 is CASSFDRGRENEQFL. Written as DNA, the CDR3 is TGTGCCAGCAGCTTCGACAGGGGGAGAGAGAATGAACAGTTCTTA.

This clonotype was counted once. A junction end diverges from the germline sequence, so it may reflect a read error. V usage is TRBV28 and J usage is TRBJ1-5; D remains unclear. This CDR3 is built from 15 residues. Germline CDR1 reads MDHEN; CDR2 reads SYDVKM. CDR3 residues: CASSLASGSNQPRHF. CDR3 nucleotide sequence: TGTGCCAGCAGTTTAGCCTCTGGGAGCAATCAGCCCCGGCATTTT.

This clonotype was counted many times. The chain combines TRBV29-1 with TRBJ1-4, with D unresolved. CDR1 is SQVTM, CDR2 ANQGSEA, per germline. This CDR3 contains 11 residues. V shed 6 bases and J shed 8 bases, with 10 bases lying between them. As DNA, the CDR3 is TGCAGCGTCGACCACGAGGAAAAACTGTTTTTT. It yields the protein CSVDHEEKLFF.

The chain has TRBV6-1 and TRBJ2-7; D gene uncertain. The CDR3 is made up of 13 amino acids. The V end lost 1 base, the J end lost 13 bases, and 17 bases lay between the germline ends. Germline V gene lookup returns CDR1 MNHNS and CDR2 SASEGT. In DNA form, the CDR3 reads TGTGCCAGCAGTGAAGGGTACAGCTACGGGCAATACTTC. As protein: CASSEGYSYGQYF.

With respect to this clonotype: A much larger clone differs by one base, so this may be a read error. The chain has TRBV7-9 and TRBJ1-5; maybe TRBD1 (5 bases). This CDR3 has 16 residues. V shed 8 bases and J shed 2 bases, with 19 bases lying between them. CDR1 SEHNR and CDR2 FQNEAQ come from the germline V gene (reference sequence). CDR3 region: CASCSTQEGGNQPQHF. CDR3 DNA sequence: TGTGCCAGCTGCTCAACGCAGGAAGGGGGCAATCAGCCCCAGCATTTT.

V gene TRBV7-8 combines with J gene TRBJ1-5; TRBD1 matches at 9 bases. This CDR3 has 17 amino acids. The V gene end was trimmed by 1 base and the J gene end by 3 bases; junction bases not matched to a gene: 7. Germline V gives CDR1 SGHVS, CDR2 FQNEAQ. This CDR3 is CASSLVSGQGTNQPQHF. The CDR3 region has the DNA TGTGCCAGCAGCTTAGTATCCGGACAGGGGACCAATCAGCCCCAGCATTTT. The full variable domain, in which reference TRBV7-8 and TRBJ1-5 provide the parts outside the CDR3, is GAGVSQSPRYKVAKRGQDVALRCDPISGHVSLFWYQQALGQGPEFLTYFQNEAQLDKSGLPSDRFFAERPEGSVSTLKIQRTQQEDSAVYLCASSLVSGQGTNQPQHFGDGTRLSIL.

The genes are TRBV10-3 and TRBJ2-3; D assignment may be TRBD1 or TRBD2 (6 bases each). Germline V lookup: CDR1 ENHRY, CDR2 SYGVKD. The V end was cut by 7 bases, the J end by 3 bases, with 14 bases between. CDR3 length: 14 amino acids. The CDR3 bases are TGTGCCATCAAGGGGGGACTCGGGACAGATACGCAGTATTTT. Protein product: CAIKGGLGTDTQYF.

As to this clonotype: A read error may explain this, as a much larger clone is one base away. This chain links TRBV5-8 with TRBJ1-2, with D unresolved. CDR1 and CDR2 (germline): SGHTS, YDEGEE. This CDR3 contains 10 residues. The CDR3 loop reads CASCFYGYTF. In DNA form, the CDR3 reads TGTGCCAGCTGCTTCTATGGCTACACCTTC.

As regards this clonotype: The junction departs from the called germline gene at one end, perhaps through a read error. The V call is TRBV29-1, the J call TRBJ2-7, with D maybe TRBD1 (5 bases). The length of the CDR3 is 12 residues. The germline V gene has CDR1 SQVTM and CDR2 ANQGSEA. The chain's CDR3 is CSVRKGVNDQYF. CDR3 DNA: TGCAGCGTTCGGAAAGGGGTTAACGATCAGTACTTC.

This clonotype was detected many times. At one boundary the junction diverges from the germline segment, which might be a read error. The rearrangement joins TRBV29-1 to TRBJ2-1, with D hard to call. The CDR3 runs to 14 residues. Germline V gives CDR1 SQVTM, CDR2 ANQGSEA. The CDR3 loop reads CSVPARSSHNEQFF. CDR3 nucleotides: TGCAGCGTTCCAGCGAGGAGCTCCCACAATGAGCAGTTCTTC.

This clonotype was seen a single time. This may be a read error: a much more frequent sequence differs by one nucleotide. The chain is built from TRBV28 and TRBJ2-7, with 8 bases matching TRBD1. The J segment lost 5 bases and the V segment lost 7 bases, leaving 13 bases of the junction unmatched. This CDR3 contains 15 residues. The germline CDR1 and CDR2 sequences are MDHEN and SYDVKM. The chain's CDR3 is CASILQGQGVDEQYF. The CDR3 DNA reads TGTGCCAGCATTTTGCAAGGACAGGGTGTGGACGAGCAGTACTTC. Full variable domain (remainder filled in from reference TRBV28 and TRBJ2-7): DVKVTQSSRYLVKRTGEKVFLECVQDMDHENMFWYRQDPGLGLRLIYFSYDVKMKEKGDIPEGYSVSREKKERFSLILESASTNQTSMYLCASILQGQGVDEQYFGPGTRLTVT.

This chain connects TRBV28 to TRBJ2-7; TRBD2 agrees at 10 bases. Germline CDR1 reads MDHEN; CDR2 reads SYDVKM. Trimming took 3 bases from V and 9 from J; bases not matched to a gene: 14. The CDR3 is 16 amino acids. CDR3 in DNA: TGTGCCAGCAGTTTGGCCCAAGCGGGAGGGCCCTCCGTGCAGTACTTC. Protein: CASSLAQAGGPSVQYF.

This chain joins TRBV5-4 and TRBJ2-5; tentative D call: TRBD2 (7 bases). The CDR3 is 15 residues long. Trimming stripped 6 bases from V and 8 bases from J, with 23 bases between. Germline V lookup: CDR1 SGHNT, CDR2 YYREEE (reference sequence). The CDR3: CASNPGGGNGETQYF. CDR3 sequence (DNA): TGTGCCAGCAATCCGGGGGGCGGGAATGGTGAAACCCAGTACTTC.

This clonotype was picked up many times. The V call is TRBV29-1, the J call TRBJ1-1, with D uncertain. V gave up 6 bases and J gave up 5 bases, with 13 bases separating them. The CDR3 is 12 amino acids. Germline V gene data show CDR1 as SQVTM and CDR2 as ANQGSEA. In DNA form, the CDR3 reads TGCAGCGTCGGACCAGTTGGGACTGAAGCTTTCTTT. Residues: CSVGPVGTEAFF.

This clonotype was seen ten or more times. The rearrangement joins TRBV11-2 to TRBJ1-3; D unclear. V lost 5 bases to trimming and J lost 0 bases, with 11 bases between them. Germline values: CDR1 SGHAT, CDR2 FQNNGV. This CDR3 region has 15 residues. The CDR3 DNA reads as TGTGCCAGCAGCCTTCATTTATCCTCTGGAAACACCATATATTTT. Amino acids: CASSLHLSSGNTIYF.

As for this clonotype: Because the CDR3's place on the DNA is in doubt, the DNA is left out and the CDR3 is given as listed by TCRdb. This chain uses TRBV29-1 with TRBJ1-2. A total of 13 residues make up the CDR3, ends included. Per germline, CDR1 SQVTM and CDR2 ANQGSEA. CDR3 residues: CSAGPGLNYGCTF.

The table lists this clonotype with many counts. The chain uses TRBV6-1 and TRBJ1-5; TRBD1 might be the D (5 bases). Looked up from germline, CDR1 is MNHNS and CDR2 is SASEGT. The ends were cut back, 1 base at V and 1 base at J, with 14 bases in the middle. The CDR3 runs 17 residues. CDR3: CASSEDYWGNSNQPQHF. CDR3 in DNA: TGTGCCAGCAGTGAAGATTATTGGGGCAACAGCAATCAGCCCCAGCATTTT.

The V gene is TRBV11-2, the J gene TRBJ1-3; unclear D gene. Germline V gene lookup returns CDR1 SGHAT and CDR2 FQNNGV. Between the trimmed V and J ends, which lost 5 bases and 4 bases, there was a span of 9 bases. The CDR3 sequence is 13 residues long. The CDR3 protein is CASSLPCGNTIYF. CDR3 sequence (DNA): TGTGCCAGCAGCCTCCCCTGCGGAAACACCATATATTTT.

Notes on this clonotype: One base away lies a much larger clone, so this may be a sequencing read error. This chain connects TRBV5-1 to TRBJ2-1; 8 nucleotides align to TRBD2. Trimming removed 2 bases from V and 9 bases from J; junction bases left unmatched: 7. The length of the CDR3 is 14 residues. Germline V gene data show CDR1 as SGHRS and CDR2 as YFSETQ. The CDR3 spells CASSFRAGVGEQFF. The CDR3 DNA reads TGCGCCAGCAGCTTTAGAGCGGGAGTCGGTGAGCAGTTCTTC.